This T cell receptor (beta chain) was profiled in a study of T-cell reconstitution after alpha-beta-depleted transplantation in children. This clonotype has more than one count but fewer than ten. The antigen is unknown. Findings and caveats of the study: Hyperexpanded clones declined; after one year, newly produced T cells mostly supplied diversity.

Germline trimming cut 5 bases from V and 7 bases from J; bases unmatched to any gene: 6. The CDR3 contains 13 residues. Germline-derived CDR1 and CDR2 are MNHNS and SASEGT. Unique molecular identifiers were used to barcode this TCRbeta library. TCRdb reanalysed the PCR reads using MiXCR and keeps one entry per CDR3 protein. Of fewer than 550,000 distinct CDR3 sequences in the sample, approximately 10% are singletons; the top ten hold 13% to 15%. The sequences come from PBMCs, mostly from graft donor cells, collected 180 days after TCRalphabeta/CD19-depleted stem cell transplant. The chain carries TRBV6-1 and TRBJ1-2; 8 bases match TRBD1. The source is a female patient aged 2 to 10 who had a stem cell transplant for aplastic anemia, so the T cells may come from the graft donor. CDR3 sequence reads: CASSIQGAGGYTF. The DNA for the CDR3 is TGTGCCAGCAGTATCCAGGGGGCAGGTGGCTACACCTTC.